This TCR beta chain is from a study of blood T cell repertoires in COVID-19. For the study at large: The samples span acute and convalescent COVID-19 from the United States, Italy and Spain. Sample material is recorded as cDNA or gDNA derived from T cells, B-cell-depleted T cells, or PBMCs.

This CDR3 is 15 amino acids long. V was clipped by 1 base and J by 5 bases, with 13 bases between them. Germline assignment: CDR1 MNHEY and CDR2 SVGEGT. Study processing details: Cell counts per sample came from amplifying reference gene primers. Using immunoSEQ multiplex PCR, the repertoire was profiled, and TCRdb retains in-frame clones only, with some absent. That table is the source of V, J and clone size, and D and trimming were worked out from the DNA. The table shows tens of thousands of clones, with about 94% occurring only once. Input material: peripheral blood. The origin of this receptor is a human donor with active COVID-19. The donor label of this sample is uncertain. The chain joins TRBV6-2 or TRBV6-3 to TRBJ2-3; D is ambiguous. The CDR3: CASSYLYSIRDTQYF. As DNA, the CDR3 is TGTGCCAGCAGTTACTTATACTCCATTCGAGATACGCAGTATTTT.